A single sample gave rise to the 2 T cell receptor beta chains below, sequenced in a study of T cell repertoires in cytomegalovirus infection. TCRdb independently ran MiXCR on the reads; one entry per CDR3 protein. The sample lists 300,000 to 400,000 distinct CDR3 sequences, more than 8% occurring once. The specimen was PBMCs. Receptors were obtained from a human donor in good health (CMV status not recorded). Some clones in this sample may be carry-over from other donors' samples.

The V gene is TRBV7-7, the J gene TRBJ2-7, with D tentatively TRBD1 or TRBD2 (6 bases each). V lost 1 base, J lost 0 bases, and 16 bases lay in between. The CDR3 contains 17 residues. CDR1 is SSHAT, CDR2 FNYEAQ, per germline (reference sequence). The CDR3 loop reads CASSLVCRGPPSYEQYF. The CDR3 DNA sequence: TGTGCCAGCAGCTTAGTTTGTCGGGGGCCTCCCTCCTACGAGCAGTACTTC.

There are a few counts of this clonotype. The rearrangement links TRBV20-1 to TRBJ1-6; tentative D call: TRBD1 (6 bases). Germline CDR1 and CDR2: DFQATT and SNEGSKA (reference sequence). The CDR3 has 15 amino acids. With 1 base removed from V and 8 bases from J, the gap between germline ends came to 15 bases. The CDR3 sequence: CSARGMTGDHSPLHF. In nucleotides, the CDR3 is TGCAGTGCTAGAGGAATGACAGGCGATCATTCACCCCTCCACTTT.